The T cell receptor beta chain under discussion was sequenced for a study of regulatory T cells in long-lasting Graves disease. With 4 bases clipped from V and 5 bases from J, the junction kept 6 bases outside the gene matches. CDR1 and CDR2 from the germline V gene are SGHVS and FQNEAQ. The CDR3 consists of 15 residues. This sample's time point: newly diagnosed GD, antithyroid drugs for less than 3 months. Preparation of the TCR library used RNA extracted from PBMCs. This clonotype showed up many times. Construction of the TCR beta libraries employed iRepertoire HTBI primers in conjunction with Arm-PCR of CDR3 regions. TCRdb processed the multiplex PCR reads anew with MiXCR; each CDR3 protein has one entry. The sample yields around 500,000 distinct CDR3 sequences, roughly 13% seen once. This sample also appeared in a second study, on T cells in Graves' hyperthyroidism and ophthalmopathy.

The chain recombines TRBV7-8 with TRBJ2-2; TRBD1 agrees at 8 bases. The sequenced sample was peripheral blood mononuclear cells (PBMCs), obtained at new diagnosis, from a patient treated with antithyroid drugs. This clonotype was sampled from a man in his thirties or forties with Graves disease. The chain's CDR3 is CASSSRQGRTGELFF. The CDR3 coding sequence is TGTGCCAGCAGCTCCCGACAGGGGAGGACCGGGGAGCTGTTTTTT.